This TCR beta chain was recovered during a study of cytomegalovirus exposure and HLA in healthy donors. A remark on this clone: Its antigen is unidentified.

General observations from the study: The majority of CMV-associated TCR beta chains were reported as apparently HLA-restricted in a later analysis.

In germline, CDR1 is KGHSH, CDR2 LQKENI. Trimming cost V 2 bases and J 4 bases, with 11 bases left between them. The CDR3 loop spans 14 amino acids. The PCR employed 60 Vbeta primers together with 13 Jbeta primers. Produced via immunoSEQ multiplex PCR; TCRdb's table is partial and in-frame only. Of about 210,000 clones in the sample, 82% were seen once. Sequenced: PBMCs. The source is a man aged 40-55 years in good health and CMV-seropositive. The V call is TRBV18, the J call TRBJ1-2; D not certain. CDR3 amino acids: CASSPSPEAYGYTF. CDR3 sequence (DNA): TGTGCCAGCTCACCAAGCCCGGAGGCCTATGGCTACACCTTC.